Sequencing of this T cell receptor (beta chain) was carried out in a study of cytomegalovirus exposure and HLA in healthy donors. It was with 60 Vbeta and 13 Jbeta primers that the PCR ran. Sequencing used immunoSEQ multiplex PCR; TCRdb keeps in-frame clones, though not all of them. The sample has about 100,000 clones, roughly 85% seen once. This receptor was obtained from a man aged 40-49 years in good health and CMV-seronegative. Sequencing input: PBMCs.

CDR3 residues: CASSSGQGDPYF. Here the CDR3 DNA reads TGTGCCAGCAGCTCGGGACAGGGAGACCCGTACTTC. The chain employs TRBV5-6 and TRBJ2-7; 9 nucleotides line up with TRBD1. V trimming: 3 bases; J trimming: 12 bases; junction bases outside the gene matches: 7. The CDR3 is 12 residues long. Germline CDR1 reads SGHDT; CDR2 reads YYEEEE.